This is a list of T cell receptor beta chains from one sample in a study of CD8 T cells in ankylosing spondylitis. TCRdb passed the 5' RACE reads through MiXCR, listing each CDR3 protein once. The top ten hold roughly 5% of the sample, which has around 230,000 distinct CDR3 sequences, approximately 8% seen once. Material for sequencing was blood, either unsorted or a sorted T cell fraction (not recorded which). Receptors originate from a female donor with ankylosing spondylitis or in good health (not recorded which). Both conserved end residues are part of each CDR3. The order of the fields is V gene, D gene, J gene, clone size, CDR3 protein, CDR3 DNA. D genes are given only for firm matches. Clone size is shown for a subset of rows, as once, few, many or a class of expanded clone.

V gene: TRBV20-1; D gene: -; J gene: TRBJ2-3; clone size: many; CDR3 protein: CSASPWDSSEATQYF; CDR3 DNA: TGCAGTGCTAGCCCCTGGGACTCTTCAGAGGCCACGCAGTATTTT
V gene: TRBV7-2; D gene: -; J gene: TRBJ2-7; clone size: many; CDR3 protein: CASSLVGASYEQYF; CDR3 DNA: TGTGCCAGCAGCTTAGTCGGGGCCTCCTACGAGCAGTACTTC
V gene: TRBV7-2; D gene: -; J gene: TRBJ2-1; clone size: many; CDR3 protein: CASSLGGRAYNEQFF; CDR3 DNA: TGTGCCAGCAGCTTAGGTGGTAGGGCCTACAATGAGCAGTTCTTC
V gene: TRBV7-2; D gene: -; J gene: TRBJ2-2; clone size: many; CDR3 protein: CASSRRFLDTGELFF; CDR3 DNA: TGTGCCAGCAGCCGCCGTTTTTTGGACACCGGGGAGCTGTTTTTT
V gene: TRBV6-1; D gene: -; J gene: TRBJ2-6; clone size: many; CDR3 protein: CASRRVVGAGANVLTF; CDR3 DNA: TGTGCCAGCAGGAGAGTAGTTGGAGCTGGGGCCAACGTCCTGACTTTC
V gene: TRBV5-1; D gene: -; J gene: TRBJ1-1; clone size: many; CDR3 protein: CASRGGGGQPLNTEAFF; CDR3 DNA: TGCGCCAGCAGAGGGGGAGGTGGACAACCTTTGAACACTGAAGCTTTCTTT
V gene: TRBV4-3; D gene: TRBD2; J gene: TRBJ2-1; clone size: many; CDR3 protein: CASSQARASGRWYNEQFF; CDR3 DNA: TGCGCCAGCAGCCAAGCGAGGGCTAGCGGGAGATGGTACAATGAGCAGTTCTTC
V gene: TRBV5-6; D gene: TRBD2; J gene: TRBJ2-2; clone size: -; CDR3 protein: CASSFPGGVGELFF; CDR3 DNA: TGTGCCAGCAGCTTCCCGGGAGGGGTCGGGGAGCTGTTTTTT
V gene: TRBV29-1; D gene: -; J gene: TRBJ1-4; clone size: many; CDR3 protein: CSVETQGKLFF; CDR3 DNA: TGCAGCGTTGAAACGCAGGGAAAACTGTTTTTT
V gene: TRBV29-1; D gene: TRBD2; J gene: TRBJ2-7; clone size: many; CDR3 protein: CSVGGRSSYEQYF; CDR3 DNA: TGCAGCGTTGGCGGGAGAAGCTCCTACGAGCAGTACTTC
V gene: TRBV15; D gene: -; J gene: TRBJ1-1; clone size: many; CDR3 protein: CATSSRLYTEAFF; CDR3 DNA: TGTGCCACCAGCTCCCGGCTCTACACTGAAGCTTTCTTT
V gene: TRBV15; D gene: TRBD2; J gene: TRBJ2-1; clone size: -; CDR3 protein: CATSRDGLVNEQFF; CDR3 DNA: TGTGCCACCAGCAGAGACGGACTAGTCAATGAGCAGTTCTTC
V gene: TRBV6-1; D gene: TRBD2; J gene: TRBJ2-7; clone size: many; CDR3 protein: CASTPVLGTSKTEQYF; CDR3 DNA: TGTGCCAGCACTCCCGTCCTGGGGACTAGCAAGACCGAGCAGTACTTC
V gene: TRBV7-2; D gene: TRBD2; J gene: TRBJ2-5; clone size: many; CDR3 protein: CASSFGREGETQYF; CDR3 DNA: TGTGCCAGCAGCTTTGGCAGGGAGGGAGAGACCCAGTACTTC
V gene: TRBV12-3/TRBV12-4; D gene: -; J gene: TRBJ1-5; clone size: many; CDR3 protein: CASSWGISNQPQHF; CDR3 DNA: TGTGCCAGCAGTTGGGGGATTAGCAATCAGCCCCAGCATTTT
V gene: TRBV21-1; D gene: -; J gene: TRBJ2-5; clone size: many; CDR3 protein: CASSNPGWDSLQETQYF; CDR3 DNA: TGTGCCAGCAGCAACCCAGGTTGGGACAGCCTTCAAGAGACCCAGTACTTC
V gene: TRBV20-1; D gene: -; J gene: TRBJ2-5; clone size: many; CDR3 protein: CSARYQTAVQETQYF; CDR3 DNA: TGCAGTGCTAGATACCAAACGGCGGTACAAGAGACCCAGTACTTC
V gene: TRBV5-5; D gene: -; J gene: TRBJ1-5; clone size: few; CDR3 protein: CASTPGLQYPKPQHF; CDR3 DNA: TGTGCCAGCACCCCGGGTCTGCAATACCCCAAGCCCCAGCATTTT
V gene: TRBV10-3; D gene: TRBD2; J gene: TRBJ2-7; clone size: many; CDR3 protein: CAISEFGTSEYEQYF; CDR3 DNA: TGTGCCATCAGTGAGTTTGGGACTAGCGAATACGAGCAGTACTTC
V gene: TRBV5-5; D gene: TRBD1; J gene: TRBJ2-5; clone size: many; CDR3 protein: CASSLWDRVLETQYF; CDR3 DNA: TGTGCCAGCAGCTTGTGGGACAGGGTTTTGGAGACCCAGTACTTC
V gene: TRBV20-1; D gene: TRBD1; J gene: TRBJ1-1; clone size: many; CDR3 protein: CSAQGFNNEAFF; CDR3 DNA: TGCAGTGCACAGGGGTTTAATAATGAAGCTTTCTTT
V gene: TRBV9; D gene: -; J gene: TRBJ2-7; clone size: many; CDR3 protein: CASSVGEGSYEQYF; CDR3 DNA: TGTGCCAGCAGCGTAGGTGAGGGGTCCTACGAGCAGTACTTC
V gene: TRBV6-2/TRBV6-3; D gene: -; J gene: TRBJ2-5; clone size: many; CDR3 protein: CASRLSGQETQYF; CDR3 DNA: TGTGCCAGCAGATTAAGCGGACAAGAGACCCAGTACTTC